The text below deals with one T cell receptor beta chain. This sample stems from a study of cytomegalovirus exposure and HLA in healthy donors. Each donor's status was that of a healthy bone marrow donor. Sampled while nominally healthy, donors likely had unrecorded immune exposures. Trimming at V came to 5 bases and at J to 2 bases, leaving 1 base not matched to a gene. Germline assignment: CDR1 GTSNPN and CDR2 SVGIG (reference sequence). CDR3 length equals 13 residues. Researchers ran the PCR with 60 Vbeta and 13 Jbeta primers. Per the original methods: Tens of millions of unique TCR beta chains, roughly 12 million shared, were counted in a later analysis. Only in-frame clones appear in the TCRdb table, and some are missing; sequencing was by immunoSEQ multiplex PCR. From that table come the V and J calls and clone size; the DNA was used to work out D and trimming. The repertoire holds more than 85,000 clones, with 81% as singletons.

The V call is TRBV30, the J call TRBJ1-5; 9 nucleotides align to TRBD1. What was sequenced was PBMCs. This clonotype was sampled from a woman under 40 in good health and CMV-seronegative. CDR3: CAWRTGGNQPQHF. The DNA for the CDR3 is TGTGCCTGGCGGACAGGGGGCAATCAGCCCCAGCATTTT.